This paragraph reports one T cell receptor beta chain. Its antigen is unidentified. This sample stems from a study of cytomegalovirus exposure and HLA in healthy donors. About the research overall: Earlier sequencing of 150 million to 200 million T cells yielded roughly 100 million unique TCR beta sequences. Study-wide points: TCR beta chains associated with HLA were, in a later analysis, more clonally expanded than equally common others.

The primer mix had 60 Vbeta and 13 Jbeta primers. How the authors handled the data: In a later analysis, around 10 million of some 80 million unique beta chains occurred in at least two donors. Clones were sequenced by immunoSEQ multiplex PCR, and TCRdb holds only the in-frame ones, with some missing. The DNA was the basis for D and trimming; V, J and clone size are from that table. The data hold about 210,000 clones, with 82% observed a single time. Material: PBMCs. The receptor was derived from a man between 35 and 55 years old in good health and CMV-seropositive.

CDR3 loop: CASSGGETGLRDEQFF. The CDR3 bases are TGCGCCAGCAGTGGTGGGGAGACAGGTCTTAGGGATGAGCAGTTCTTC. The V call is TRBV10-1, the J call TRBJ2-1; D possibly corresponds to TRBD1 (6 bases). V lost 4 bases and J lost 8, with 21 bases in between. The CDR3 has 16 amino acids. Per the germline V gene, CDR1 is WNHNN and CDR2 is SYGVQD (reference sequence).